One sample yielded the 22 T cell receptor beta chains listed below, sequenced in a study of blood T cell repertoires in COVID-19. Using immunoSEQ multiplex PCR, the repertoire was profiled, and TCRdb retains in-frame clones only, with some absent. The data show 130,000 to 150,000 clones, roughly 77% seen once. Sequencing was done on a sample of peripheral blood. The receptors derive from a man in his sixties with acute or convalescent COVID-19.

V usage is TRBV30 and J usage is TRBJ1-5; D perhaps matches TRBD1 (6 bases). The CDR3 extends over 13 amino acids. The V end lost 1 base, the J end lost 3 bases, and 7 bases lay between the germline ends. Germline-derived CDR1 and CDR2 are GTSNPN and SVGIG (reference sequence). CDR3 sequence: CAWSGQDNQPQHF. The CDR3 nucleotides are TGTGCCTGGAGTGGACAGGACAATCAGCCCCAGCATTTT.

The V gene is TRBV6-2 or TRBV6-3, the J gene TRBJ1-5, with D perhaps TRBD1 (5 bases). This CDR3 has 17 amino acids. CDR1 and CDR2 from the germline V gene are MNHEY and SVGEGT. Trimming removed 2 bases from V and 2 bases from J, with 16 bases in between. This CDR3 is CASSYRRGGGGNQPQHF. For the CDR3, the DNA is TGTGCCAGCAGTTACCGTAGGGGCGGGGGGGGCAATCAGCCCCAGCATTTT.

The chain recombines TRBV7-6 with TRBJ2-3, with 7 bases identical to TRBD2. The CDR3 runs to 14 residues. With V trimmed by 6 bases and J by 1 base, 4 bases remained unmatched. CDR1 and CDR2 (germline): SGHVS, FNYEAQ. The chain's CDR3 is CASRLAVRTDTQYF. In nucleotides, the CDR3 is TGTGCCAGCAGGCTAGCGGTCCGCACAGATACGCAGTATTTT.

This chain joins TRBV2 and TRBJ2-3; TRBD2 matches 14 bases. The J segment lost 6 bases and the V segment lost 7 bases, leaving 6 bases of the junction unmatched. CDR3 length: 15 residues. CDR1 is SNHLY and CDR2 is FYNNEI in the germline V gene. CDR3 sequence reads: CASTPGLAGADTQYF. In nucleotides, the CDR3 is TGTGCCAGCACCCCGGGACTAGCGGGAGCGGATACGCAGTATTTT.

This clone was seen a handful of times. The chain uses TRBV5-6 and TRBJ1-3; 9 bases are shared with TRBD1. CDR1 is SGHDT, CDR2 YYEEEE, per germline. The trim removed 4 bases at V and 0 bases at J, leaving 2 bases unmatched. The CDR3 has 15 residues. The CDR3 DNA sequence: TGTGCCAGCAGCACGACAGGGGGCTCTGGAAACACCATATATTTT. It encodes CASSTTGGSGNTIYF.

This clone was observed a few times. This CDR3 is CASSYGEYEQYF. The CDR3, as DNA: TGTGCCAGCAGTTACGGAGAGTACGAGCAGTACTTC. The chain uses TRBV6-6 and TRBJ2-7; D gene uncertain. Germline V gene sequence: CDR1 MNHNY, CDR2 SVGAGI (reference sequence). V gave up 2 bases and J gave up 4 bases, with 6 bases separating them. The length of the CDR3 is 12 residues.

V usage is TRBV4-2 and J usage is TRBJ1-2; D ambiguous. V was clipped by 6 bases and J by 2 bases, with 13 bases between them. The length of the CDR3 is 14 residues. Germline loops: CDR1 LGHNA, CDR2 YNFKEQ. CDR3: CASRGAPPNYGYTF. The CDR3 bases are TGTGCCAGCAGGGGAGCGCCCCCGAACTATGGCTACACCTTC.

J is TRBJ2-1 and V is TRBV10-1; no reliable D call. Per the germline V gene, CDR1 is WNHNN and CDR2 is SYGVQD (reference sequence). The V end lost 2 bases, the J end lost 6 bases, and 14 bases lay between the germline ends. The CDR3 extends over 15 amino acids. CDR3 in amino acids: CASSEKAHWANEQFF. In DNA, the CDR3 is TGCGCCAGCAGTGAGAAGGCGCATTGGGCCAATGAGCAGTTCTTC.

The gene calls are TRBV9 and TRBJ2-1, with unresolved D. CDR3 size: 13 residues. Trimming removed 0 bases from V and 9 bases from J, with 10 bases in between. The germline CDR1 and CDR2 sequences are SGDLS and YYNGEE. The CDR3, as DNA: TGTGCCAGCAGCGTAGGCCTAGTCGGTGAGCAGTTCTTC. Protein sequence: CASSVGLVGEQFF.

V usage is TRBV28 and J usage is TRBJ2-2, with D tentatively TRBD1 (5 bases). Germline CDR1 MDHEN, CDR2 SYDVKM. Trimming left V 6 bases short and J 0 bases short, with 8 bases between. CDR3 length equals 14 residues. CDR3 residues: CASRQGSNTGELFF. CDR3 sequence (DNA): TGTGCCAGCAGGCAGGGCTCGAACACCGGGGAGCTGTTTTTT.

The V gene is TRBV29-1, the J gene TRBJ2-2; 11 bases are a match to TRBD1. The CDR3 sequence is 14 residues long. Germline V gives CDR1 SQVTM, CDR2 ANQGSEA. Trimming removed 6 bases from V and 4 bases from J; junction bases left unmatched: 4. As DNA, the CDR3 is TGCAGCGTGGACAGGGGGCACGGCACCGGGGAGCTGTTTTTT. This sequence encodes CSVDRGHGTGELFF.

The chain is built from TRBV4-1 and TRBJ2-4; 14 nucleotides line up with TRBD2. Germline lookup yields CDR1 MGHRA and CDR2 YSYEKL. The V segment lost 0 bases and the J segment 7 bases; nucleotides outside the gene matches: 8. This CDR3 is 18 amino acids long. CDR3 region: CASSQEGLAGDSPNIQYF. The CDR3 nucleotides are TGCGCCAGCAGCCAAGAGGGACTAGCGGGGGATAGTCCCAACATTCAGTACTTC.

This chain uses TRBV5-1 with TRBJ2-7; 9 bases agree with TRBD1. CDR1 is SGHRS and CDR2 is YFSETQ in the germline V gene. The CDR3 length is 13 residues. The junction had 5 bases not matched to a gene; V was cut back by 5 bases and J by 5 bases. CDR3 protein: CASRLQGADEQYF. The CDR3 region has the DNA TGCGCCAGCAGGCTACAGGGGGCGGACGAGCAGTACTTC.

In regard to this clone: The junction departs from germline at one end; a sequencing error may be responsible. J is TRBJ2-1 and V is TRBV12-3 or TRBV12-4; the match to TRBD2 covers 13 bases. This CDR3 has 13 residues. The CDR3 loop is CASSVGTSGVHIF. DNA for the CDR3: TGTGCCAGCAGTGTCGGGACTAGCGGGGTTCATATCTTC.

CDR3 in amino acids: CASRTGGANYGYTF. CDR3 bases: TGTGCCAGTAGGACAGGGGGAGCTAACTATGGCTACACCTTC. The rearrangement links TRBV19 to TRBJ1-2, with TRBD1 matching over 9 bases. V dropped 6 bases and J dropped 0; count of bases not matched to a gene: 2. Germline lookup yields CDR1 LNHDA and CDR2 SQIVND (reference sequence). This CDR3 comprises 14 residues.

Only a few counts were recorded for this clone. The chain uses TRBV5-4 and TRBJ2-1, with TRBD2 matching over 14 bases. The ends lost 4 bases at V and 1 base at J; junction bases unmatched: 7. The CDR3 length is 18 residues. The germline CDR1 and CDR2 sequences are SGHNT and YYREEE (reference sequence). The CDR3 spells CASSPGLAGAGSYNEQFF. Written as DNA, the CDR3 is TGTGCCAGCAGCCCGGGACTAGCGGGAGCGGGGTCCTACAATGAGCAGTTCTTC.

The CDR3: CATSETGFNTGELFF. The CDR3 nucleotides are TGTGCCACCAGTGAAACAGGGTTTAACACCGGGGAGCTGTTTTTT. This chain uses TRBV24-1 with TRBJ2-2; a possible D gene is TRBD1 (6 bases). The V end lost 4 bases, the J end lost 2 bases, and 10 bases lay between the germline ends. Germline loops: CDR1 KGHDR, CDR2 SFDVKD. The CDR3 is made up of 15 amino acids.

The CDR3 reads CASSREGGARIYEQYF. CDR3 coding DNA: TGCGCCAGCAGCCGCGAAGGGGGCGCCAGAATCTACGAGCAGTACTTC. The rearrangement uses TRBV4-1 and TRBJ2-7; 7 positions agree with TRBD1. The CDR3 loop spans 16 amino acids. V lost 4 bases, J lost 3 bases, and 12 bases stayed unmatched. Germline CDR1 is MGHRA and CDR2 is YSYEKL.

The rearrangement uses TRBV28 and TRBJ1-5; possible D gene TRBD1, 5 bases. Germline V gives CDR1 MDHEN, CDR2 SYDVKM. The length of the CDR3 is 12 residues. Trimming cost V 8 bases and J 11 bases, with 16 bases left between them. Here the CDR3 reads CASGGEGPAQHF. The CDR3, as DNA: TGTGCCAGCGGAGGGGAGGGCCCCGCCCAGCATTTT.

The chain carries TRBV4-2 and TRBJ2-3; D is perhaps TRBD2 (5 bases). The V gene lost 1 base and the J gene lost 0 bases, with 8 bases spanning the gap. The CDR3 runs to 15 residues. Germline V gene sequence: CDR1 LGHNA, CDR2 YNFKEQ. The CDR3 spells CASSQGAGSTDTQYF. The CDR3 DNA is TGTGCCAGCAGCCAAGGGGCGGGTAGCACAGATACGCAGTATTTT.

CDR3 loop: CSARYSYEQYF. CDR3 in DNA: TGCAGTGCTAGGTACTCCTACGAGCAGTACTTC. V gene TRBV20-1 combines with J gene TRBJ2-7; D not certain. Trimming pared 3 bases from V and 0 bases from J, leaving 3 bases between. The CDR3 sequence is 11 residues long. Germline V lookup: CDR1 DFQATT, CDR2 SNEGSKA (reference sequence).

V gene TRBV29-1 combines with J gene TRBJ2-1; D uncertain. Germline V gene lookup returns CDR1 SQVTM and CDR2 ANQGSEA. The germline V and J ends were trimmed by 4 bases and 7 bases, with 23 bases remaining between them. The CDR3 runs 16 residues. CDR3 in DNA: TGCAGCGTTGTCGTTCTAACTACTACAATAGGTAATGAGCAGTTCTTC. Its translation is CSVVVLTTTIGNEQFF.